Given below is one T cell receptor (beta chain) in context. The antigen remains undetermined. This record comes from a study of shared clonotypes between healthy human individuals. Study at large: Three plates each covered CD4 naive and memory; CD8 naive two, CD8 memory one.

Only Caucasian adults living in Nashville, Tennessee made up the donor group. Here immunoSEQ multiplex PCR was the method, and the copy in TCRdb shows in-frame clones only, minus some. Of some 1 million clones listed, around 76% are singletons. The CDR3 covers 15 residues. V was pared by 0 bases and J by 0 bases, with 9 bases between. Per germline, CDR1 SGHRS and CDR2 YFSETQ. Study-wide findings and caveats: Read depth was anticipated to influence clonotype sharing among donors. In a few donors, around 5% of naive CD4 clonotypes appeared in common.

The sequencing sample was made of memory CD4+ T cells sorted from blood. Subset defined: CD45RA-negative fraction. This chain joins TRBV5-1 and TRBJ1-1, with D maybe TRBD1 (6 bases). This TCR was sampled from a man aged 18 to 30 in good health. CDR3 residues: CASSLEQGMNTEAFF. Here the CDR3 DNA reads TGCGCCAGCAGCTTGGAACAGGGAATGAACACTGAAGCTTTCTTT.